The clone carrying this T cell receptor beta chain was recorded once. Its antigen is not known. The sample is drawn from a study of cytomegalovirus exposure and HLA in healthy donors. Study information: Assignment to the Caucasian-associated ancestry cluster applied to more than 75% of the approximately 420 genotyped donors.

The CDR3 is made up of 15 amino acids. Germline CDR1 MNHEY, CDR2 SVGAGI. The V segment lost 4 bases and the J segment 4 bases; nucleotides outside the gene matches: 4. PCR primers comprised 60 Vbeta and 13 Jbeta primers. Method: immunoSEQ multiplex PCR; TCRdb's copy keeps in-frame clones and lacks some. The table records around 210,000 clones, about 88% of them present only once. The study, taken as a whole, reports: A later analysis, which compared TCR beta chains of equal frequency, found the HLA-associated ones more clonally expanded.

The rearrangement uses TRBV6-5 and TRBJ1-6, with 7 bases aligning to TRBD1. The specimen was PBMCs. The source of this sequence is a girl aged 2-10 years in good health and CMV-seronegative. The chain's CDR3 is CASSSGTVYNSPLHF. The CDR3 nucleotides are TGTGCCAGCAGTTCCGGGACAGTTTATAATTCACCCCTCCACTTT.